This TCR beta chain was observed in a study of beta chain features in type 1 diabetes. What was sequenced were expressed TCRB transcripts, since all of the isolated RNA had been reverse transcribed. Profiling relied on immunoSEQ multiplex PCR, and the TCRdb table lists in-frame clones only, not all of them. The data hold 680,000 or so clones, with roughly a sixth observed a single time. The CDR3 has 15 amino acids. CDR1 GTSNPN and CDR2 SVGIG come from the germline V gene (reference sequence). V trimming: 0 bases; J trimming: 5 bases; junction bases outside the gene matches: 3. This TCR was sampled from a man aged 18 to 29 in good health. Sequenced material: naive CD4+ T cells from blood. V gene TRBV30 combines with J gene TRBJ1-4, with 10 bases that match TRBD1. This CDR3 reads CAWSVRQGANEKLFF. As DNA, the CDR3 is TGTGCCTGGAGTGTGAGACAGGGGGCAAATGAAAAACTGTTTTTT.